This T cell receptor (beta chain) was identified in a study of spatial heterogeneity in lung cancer. This clonotype was counted between two and nine times. Documented time point: sample taken at primary tumor resection. From tumor, nontumor lung or frozen PBMC, whole RNA was taken unsorted for sequencing. Every individual TCR cDNA molecule carried its own unique molecular identifier, which allowed correction of PCR and sequencing errors. TCRdb reanalysed the 5' RACE reads using MiXCR and keeps one entry per CDR3 protein. This sample has tens of thousands of distinct CDR3 sequences, with approximately 3.1% found just once. CDR3 length: 13 residues. Germline assignment: CDR1 MNHNS and CDR2 SASEGT. Trimming left V 6 bases short and J 7 bases short, with 13 bases between.

This TCR came from a male donor with early-stage non-small cell lung cancer. Specimen: normal lung tissue next to the tumor, collected at surgery. The chain couples TRBV6-1 to TRBJ1-5; perhaps TRBD1 as D (5 bases). CDR3 sequence: CASSSSRDQPQHF. CDR3 bases: TGTGCCAGCAGCTCCTCCAGGGACCAGCCCCAGCATTTT.